One and the same sample provided the 29 T cell receptor beta chains below, sequenced in a study of blood T cell repertoires in COVID-19. This table comes from immunoSEQ multiplex PCR, and its TCRdb copy is limited to in-frame clones, with some not included. Of about 300,000 clones listed, approximately 88% were seen once; the top ten hold 5.5% to 8.5%. The source material was peripheral blood. Every receptor here comes from a woman in her twenties or thirties who had recovered from COVID-19.

This rearrangement joins TRBV28 to TRBJ2-7; 9 nucleotides align to TRBD2. The CDR3 is 14 amino acids. V shed 3 bases and J 3 bases; nucleotides not matched to a gene: 3. The germline V gene has CDR1 MDHEN and CDR2 SYDVKM. This CDR3 reads CASSLSSGNYEQYF. The CDR3, as DNA: TGTGCCAGCAGTTTGTCTAGCGGGAACTACGAGCAGTACTTC.

Only one count was recorded for this clone. This chain uses TRBV10-3 with TRBJ2-7; possibly TRBD1 for D (5 bases). CDR3 size: 14 residues. V shed 6 bases and J shed 7 bases, with 19 bases lying between them. Germline V gives CDR1 ENHRY, CDR2 SYGVKD. CDR3 residues: CAISHSGQTREQYF. The CDR3, as DNA: TGTGCCATCAGCCACTCCGGACAAACTCGGGAGCAGTACTTC.

The rearrangement links TRBV2 to TRBJ2-5; a possible D gene is TRBD1 (6 bases). V was clipped by 8 bases and J by 3 bases, with 16 bases between them. The CDR3 consists of 14 residues. Germline CDR1 reads SNHLY; CDR2 reads FYNNEI. CDR3 region: CASGTFTGKETQYF. CDR3 sequence (DNA): TGTGCCAGCGGAACATTTACAGGGAAAGAGACCCAGTACTTC. The full variable domain, rest sourced from reference TRBV2 and TRBJ2-5, is EPEVTQTPSHQVTQMGQEVILRCVPISNHLYFYWYRQILGQKVEFLVSFYNNEISEKSEIFDDQFSVERPDGSNFTLKIRSTKLEDSAMYFCASGTFTGKETQYFGPGTRLLVL.

This sequence joins TRBV19 and TRBJ2-4, with D unresolved. CDR1 is LNHDA, CDR2 SQIVND, per germline (reference sequence). CDR3 length equals 12 residues. V was clipped by 5 bases and J by 5 bases, with 7 bases between them. CDR3: CASSGQENIQYF. CDR3 in DNA: TGTGCCAGTAGTGGGCAGGAAAACATTCAGTACTTC.

The rearrangement links TRBV19 to TRBJ1-1, with D tentatively TRBD1 (5 bases). Germline V lookup: CDR1 LNHDA, CDR2 SQIVND (reference sequence). V was pared by 7 bases and J by 4 bases, with 16 bases between. The CDR3 contains 14 residues. The CDR3 here is CASIPRGGGTEAFF. CDR3 nucleotide sequence: TGTGCCAGTATCCCCCGGGGGGGTGGCACTGAAGCTTTCTTT.

This chain uses TRBV14 with TRBJ2-7; TRBD2 might be the D (5 bases). The CDR3 has 15 residues. The ends were cut back, 3 bases at V and 3 bases at J, with 15 bases in the middle. From germline, CDR1 is SGHDN and CDR2 FVKESK. The CDR3 protein is CASSQGHGGFYEQYF. CDR3 sequence (DNA): TGTGCCAGCAGCCAGGGCCACGGAGGTTTCTACGAGCAGTACTTC.

The chain uses TRBV6-1 and TRBJ2-3; possible D gene TRBD2, 6 bases. The CDR3 loop spans 14 amino acids. The germline V gene encodes CDR1 MNHNS and CDR2 SASEGT. Trimming stripped 0 bases from V and 5 bases from J, with 9 bases between. The CDR3: CASSEAGGLDTQYF. As DNA, the CDR3 is TGTGCCAGCAGTGAAGCGGGGGGTTTAGATACGCAGTATTTT.

The V and J genes are TRBV6-4 and TRBJ1-2; 8 nucleotides line up with TRBD1. CDR3 length: 15 residues. The V segment lost 5 bases and the J segment 4 bases; nucleotides outside the gene matches: 9. Germline lookup yields CDR1 MRHNA and CDR2 SNTAGT. CDR3 amino acids: CASSPTLGTGYGYTF. The CDR3 DNA reads as TGTGCCAGCAGTCCTACGCTCGGGACAGGCTATGGCTACACCTTC.

The chain has TRBV6-5 and TRBJ2-3; TRBD1 matches at 9 bases. The CDR3 spans 15 residues. J gave up 4 bases and V 7 bases, and 9 bases lay outside the gene matches. CDR1 and CDR2 (germline): MNHEY, SVGAGI. The CDR3 region is CASIRWDRAADTQYF. The CDR3 nucleotides read TGTGCCAGCATTCGCTGGGACAGGGCTGCAGATACGCAGTATTTT.

The chain uses TRBV29-1 and TRBJ1-1; D is perhaps TRBD1 (6 bases). Trimming shortened V by 6 bases and J by 0 bases, and 11 bases separated the two germline ends. The CDR3 is 13 residues long. Germline-derived CDR1 and CDR2 are SQVTM and ANQGSEA. DNA of the CDR3: TGCAGCGTGAAGGGACACCTGAACACTGAAGCTTTCTTT. Protein product: CSVKGHLNTEAFF.

This clone was detected only a few times. J is TRBJ1-1 and V is TRBV5-8; D might be TRBD1 (5 bases). This CDR3 has 14 residues. Trimming took off 4 bases at V and 2 bases at J, with 12 bases between the two ends. Germline CDR1 and CDR2: SGHTS and YDEGEE. Here the CDR3 DNA reads TGTGCCAGCAGCAAGGGACTGATTAACACTGAAGCTTTCTTT. Translating gives CASSKGLINTEAFF.

The V gene is TRBV18, the J gene TRBJ2-2; TRBD2 matches at 9 bases. This CDR3 contains 15 residues. Germline trimming cut 6 bases from V and 5 bases from J; bases unmatched to any gene: 7. Germline-derived CDR1 and CDR2 are KGHSH and LQKENI. The CDR3: CASSAGTSRTGELFF. CDR3 nucleotide sequence: TGTGCCAGCTCTGCCGGGACTAGCAGAACCGGGGAGCTGTTTTTT.

This clone was detected only a few times. The chain has TRBV19 and TRBJ2-3; the match to TRBD1 covers 7 bases. The V gene end was trimmed by 3 bases and the J gene end by 4 bases; junction bases not matched to a gene: 7. CDR1 and CDR2 from the germline V gene are LNHDA and SQIVND (reference sequence). CDR3 length equals 15 residues. CDR3 in DNA: TGTGCCAGTAGTATCGGGGAAGGGGGCGCAGATACGCAGTATTTT. Its translation: CASSIGEGGADTQYF.

This rearrangement joins TRBV5-5 to TRBJ1-3; TRBD1 matches at 10 bases. The V gene's germline CDR1 is SGHKS and CDR2 YYEKEE (reference sequence). There are 16 residues in the CDR3. With V trimmed by 4 bases and J by 0 bases, 4 bases remained unmatched. Here the CDR3 reads CASSGTGAYSGNTIYF. The CDR3 DNA follows: TGTGCCAGCAGCGGGACAGGGGCATACTCTGGAAACACCATATATTTT.

The chain is built from TRBV14 and TRBJ2-1; D is undetermined. CDR1 SGHDN and CDR2 FVKESK come from the germline V gene. The length of the CDR3 is 13 residues. V was shortened by 2 bases and J by 5 bases, with 7 bases between the two germline ends. CDR3 sequence (DNA): TGTGCCAGCAGCCAATCTTCTAACAATGAGCAGTTCTTC. Amino acid sequence: CASSQSSNNEQFF. Full variable domain (outside the CDR3, taken from reference TRBV14 and TRBJ2-1): EAGVTQFPSHSVIEKGQTVTLRCDPISGHDNLYWYRRVMGKEIKFLLHFVKESKQDESGMPNNRFLAERTGGTYSTLKVQPAELEDSGVYFCASSQSSNNEQFFGPGTRLTVL.

The chain is built from TRBV12-3 or TRBV12-4 and TRBJ2-1, with TRBD1 as a possible D gene (5 bases). The CDR3 sequence is 13 residues long. Deletions cut 1 base from V and 10 bases from J, with 11 bases between. As DNA, the CDR3 is TGTGCCAGCAGTTTAGGGGGCCTGGGAGAGCAGTTCTTC. It codes for CASSLGGLGEQFF.

In nucleotides, the CDR3 is TGTGCCACGATAGACAGGGGCAATCAGCCCCAGCATTTT. Translated, it gives CATIDRGNQPQHF. The chain has TRBV19 and TRBJ1-5; 7 positions match TRBD1. CDR3 size: 13 residues. CDR1 is LNHDA and CDR2 is SQIVND in the germline V gene (reference sequence). J lost 2 bases, V lost 10 bases, and 5 bases had no gene match.

As to this clone: Other nucleotide sequences in the sample specify the same CDR3. The chain has TRBV28 and TRBJ2-7, with TRBD1 as a possible D gene (7 bases). There are 13 residues in the CDR3. Germline V lookup: CDR1 MDHEN, CDR2 SYDVKM. V was cut by 6 bases and J by 4 bases, with 13 bases left in between. The CDR3 spells CASRRGTAYEQYF. For the CDR3, the DNA is TGTGCCAGCAGACGCGGGACAGCATACGAGCAGTACTTC.

CDR3 loop: CASTDRAYGYTF. In nucleotides, the CDR3 is TGTGCCAGCACGGACAGGGCGTATGGCTACACCTTC. The V call is TRBV19, the J call TRBJ1-2; 8 bases map to TRBD1. CDR3 length equals 12 residues. From germline, CDR1 is LNHDA and CDR2 SQIVND (reference sequence). J gave up 5 bases and V 9 bases, and 5 bases lay outside the gene matches.

CDR3 sequence: CASSYSSRAVEAFF. The CDR3 region has the DNA TGTGCCAGCAGTTACTCGTCCAGGGCGGTTGAAGCTTTCTTT. V usage is TRBV6-6 and J usage is TRBJ1-1; TRBD1 might be the D (5 bases). Germline CDR1 MNHNY, CDR2 SVGAGI (reference sequence). CDR3 length: 14 amino acids. Trimming took off 0 bases at V and 7 bases at J, with 12 bases between the two ends.

This chain joins TRBV11-1 and TRBJ1-2; D possibly corresponds to TRBD1 (6 bases). This CDR3 region has 14 residues. CDR1 is SGHAT and CDR2 is FQDESV in the germline V gene (reference sequence). V was trimmed by 3 bases and J by 2 bases, leaving 10 bases between them. In DNA form, the CDR3 reads TGTGCCAGCAGCTTCCCGGACAGAAACTATGGCTACACCTTC. This gives the protein CASSFPDRNYGYTF.

The genes are TRBV6-4 and TRBJ1-1, with 7 bases matching TRBD1. CDR3 length equals 15 residues. J was trimmed by 11 bases and V by 4 bases; bases with no gene match: 16. Germline CDR1 MRHNA, CDR2 SNTAGT. The CDR3 sequence is CASSASRDRKSWAFF. The CDR3 bases are TGTGCCAGCAGTGCGAGCCGGGACAGAAAATCGTGGGCTTTCTTT.

The gene calls are TRBV27 and TRBJ2-3; no clear D. V lost 0 bases to trimming and J lost 2 bases, with 6 bases between them. Germline assignment: CDR1 MNHEY and CDR2 SMNVEV (reference sequence). The CDR3 runs to 14 residues. The CDR3, as DNA: TGTGCCAGCAGTTTATCGGGCTTCACAGATACGCAGTATTTT. It codes for CASSLSGFTDTQYF.

The chain combines TRBV20-1 with TRBJ2-3, with 7 nucleotides matching TRBD2. CDR1 and CDR2 from the germline V gene are DFQATT and SNEGSKA (reference sequence). CDR3 length equals 19 residues. The ends lost 3 bases at V and 0 bases at J; junction bases unmatched: 18. The CDR3 DNA reads TGCAGTGCTAGTAGTGTCCAGGCGGGGGACTTGTCTAGCACAGATACGCAGTATTTT. Amino acid sequence: CSASSVQAGDLSSTDTQYF.

The gene calls are TRBV11-1 and TRBJ1-2; a possible D gene is TRBD1 (6 bases). The V end was cut by 5 bases, the J end by 4 bases, with 11 bases between. CDR1 SGHAT and CDR2 FQDESV come from the germline V gene (reference sequence). The CDR3 extends over 13 amino acids. CDR3 region: CASSIRDIYGYTF. CDR3 nucleotide sequence: TGTGCCAGCAGCATTAGGGACATCTATGGCTACACCTTC.

The chain employs TRBV7-2 and TRBJ2-5, with 11 nucleotides matching TRBD2. The V and J ends lost 5 bases and 5 bases, in that order; junction bases with no gene match: 7. Germline assignment: CDR1 SGHTA and CDR2 FQGNSA. CDR3 length: 15 amino acids. The CDR3 reads CASSPRTSGPETQYF. CDR3 nucleotides: TGTGCCAGCAGCCCCCGGACTAGCGGGCCCGAGACCCAGTACTTC.

The V call is TRBV14, the J call TRBJ1-2; D possibly corresponds to TRBD1 (5 bases). The length of the CDR3 is 13 residues. Per germline, CDR1 SGHDN and CDR2 FVKESK. Trimming took off 4 bases at V and 5 bases at J, with 11 bases between the two ends. CDR3 sequence (DNA): TGTGCCAGCAGCCCTTCGGGGGGTTATGGCTACACCTTC. It yields the protein CASSPSGGYGYTF.

This clone was counted a single time. This chain joins TRBV6-2 or TRBV6-3 and TRBJ2-1, with D perhaps matching TRBD2 (6 bases). The CDR3 has 14 residues. Per germline, CDR1 MNHEY and CDR2 SVGEGT. Trimming removed 2 bases from V and 5 bases from J, with 10 bases in between. DNA for the CDR3: TGTGCCAGCAGTTACCCGGGACTGAACAATGAGCAGTTCTTC. Its translation: CASSYPGLNNEQFF.

This sequence joins TRBV18 and TRBJ2-2; the D is unclear. The V end lost 6 bases, the J end lost 4 bases, and 15 bases lay between the germline ends. The CDR3 consists of 15 residues. Looked up from germline, CDR1 is KGHSH and CDR2 is LQKENI. Here the CDR3 reads CASSRPLPSTGELFF. CDR3 DNA sequence: TGTGCCAGCTCGCGACCACTGCCTAGCACCGGGGAGCTGTTTTTT.